Following are 24 T cell receptor beta chains from one sample sequenced in a study of OX40 agonist ivuxolimab in advanced cancers. TCRdb keeps only in-frame clones here, not all; method: immunoSEQ multiplex PCR. This sample has tens of thousands of clones; over 75% occur once, and the top ten carry roughly 1.9%. Sequences were derived from CD4+ or CD8+ T cells sorted from blood, sampled in a trial of the OX40 agonist ivuxolimab. The origin of the receptors is an adult with an advanced solid tumor such as melanoma, head and neck, liver or kidney cancer.

The CDR3 sequence is CASSPPFGKGSYNEQFF. The CDR3 DNA is TGTGCCAGCTCACCCCCGTTCGGGAAGGGGTCATACAATGAGCAGTTCTTC. The chain carries TRBV18 and TRBJ2-1, with D possibly called TRBD1 or TRBD2 (5 bases each). Germline V CDR1 and CDR2: KGHSH, LQKENI. This CDR3 is 17 amino acids long. V lost 3 bases and J 4 bases, leaving 19 bases between the germline ends. The entire variable domain, with the rest obtained from reference TRBV18 and TRBJ2-1, is as follows: NAGVMQNPRHLVRRRGQEARLRCSPMKGHSHVYWYRQLPEEGLKFMVYLQKENIIDESGMPKERFSAEFPKEGPSILRIQQVVRGDSAAYFCASSPPFGKGSYNEQFFGPGTRLTVL.

Worth noting for this clone: The same CDR3 arises from other DNA sequences in this sample as well. J is TRBJ1-4 and V is TRBV5-1; D unclear. V was shortened by 0 bases and J by 0 bases, with 3 bases between the two germline ends. The CDR3 totals 14 residues. Germline V gene sequence: CDR1 SGHRS, CDR2 YFSETQ. Written as DNA, the CDR3 is TGCGCCAGCAGCTTGGACTCAACTAATGAAAAACTGTTTTTT. Protein sequence: CASSLDSTNEKLFF. Looking up the rest from reference TRBV5-1 and TRBJ1-4 gives the full variable domain: KAGVTQTPRYLIKTRGQQVTLSCSPISGHRSVSWYQQTPGQGLQFLFEYFSETQRNKGNFPGRFSGRQFSNSRSEMNVSTLELGDSALYLCASSLDSTNEKLFFGSGTQLSVL.

The V call is TRBV7-9, the J call TRBJ2-3; the D gene is possibly TRBD1 (5 bases). The V end lost 0 bases, the J end lost 6 bases, and 10 bases lay between the germline ends. The germline V gene has CDR1 SEHNR and CDR2 FQNEAQ (reference sequence). The CDR3 length is 14 residues. The CDR3 nucleotides are TGTGCCAGCAGCTTAGCGGTGGCAGGGGATACGCAGTATTTT. Translating it yields CASSLAVAGDTQYF.

The genes are TRBV28 and TRBJ2-1; 7 nucleotides agree with TRBD2. Trimming at V came to 5 bases and at J to 4 bases, leaving 11 bases not matched to a gene. CDR3 length equals 16 residues. Germline CDR1 MDHEN, CDR2 SYDVKM. DNA of the CDR3: TGTGCCAGCAGTCCCGTTTGGCGGGGGAGATACAATGAGCAGTTCTTC. Protein: CASSPVWRGRYNEQFF.

This clone was recorded once. The J gene is TRBJ2-5, the V gene TRBV9; possibly TRBD2 for D (5 bases). The CDR3 runs to 16 residues. Per the germline V gene, CDR1 is SGDLS and CDR2 is YYNGEE. Trimming took 3 bases from V and 2 from J, leaving 17 bases between them. The CDR3, as DNA: TGTGCCAGCAGCGCCCGGGATAACCGGTTTCAAGAGACCCAGTACTTC. Its translation is CASSARDNRFQETQYF.

The chain is built from TRBV15 and TRBJ1-2; 8 bases map to TRBD1. The germline V gene has CDR1 LNHNV and CDR2 YYDKDF (reference sequence). The CDR3 is made up of 12 amino acids. V lost 7 bases to trimming and J lost 3 bases; unmatched junction nucleotides: 1. The CDR3 loop reads CATTGGDYGYTF. The DNA for the CDR3 is TGTGCCACCACAGGGGGCGACTATGGCTACACCTTC.

The gene calls are TRBV10-3 and TRBJ2-2; D is perhaps TRBD2 (6 bases). This CDR3 comprises 16 residues. Per the germline V gene, CDR1 is ENHRY and CDR2 is SYGVKD. The V end lost 2 bases, the J end lost 5 bases, and 15 bases lay between the germline ends. Here the CDR3 DNA reads TGTGCCATCAGTGAGAGCACGGGACTTACGACCGGGGAGCTGTTTTTT. Translated, it gives CAISESTGLTTGELFF.

The chain joins TRBV28 to TRBJ2-7; D perhaps matches TRBD2 (6 bases). CDR1 MDHEN and CDR2 SYDVKM come from the germline V gene. Trimming shortened V by 8 bases and J by 4 bases, and 24 bases separated the two germline ends. The CDR3 consists of 16 residues. CDR3 sequence reads: CASSLEGGGITYEQYF. CDR3 coding DNA: TGTGCCAGCTCGTTAGAGGGTGGAGGGATTACATACGAGCAGTACTTC.

About this clone: Possible read error: a much larger clone is one base away. The V gene is TRBV30, the J gene TRBJ1-5; TRBD1 might be the D (5 bases). Germline V gene sequence: CDR1 GTSNPN, CDR2 SVGIG (reference sequence). This CDR3 region has 13 residues. The CDR3 coding sequence is TGTGTCTGGAGTGTAATGGGGGATCAGCCCCAGCATTTT. This sequence encodes CVWSVMGDQPQHF.

This chain links TRBV6-5 with TRBJ2-3; 7 nucleotides line up with TRBD2. The CDR3 loop spans 15 amino acids. The germline CDR1 and CDR2 sequences are MNHEY and SVGAGI. V was pared by 6 bases and J by 5 bases, with 11 bases of the junction left unmatched. The CDR3 is CASSPAAGVGDTQYF. The DNA for the CDR3 is TGTGCCAGCAGCCCTGCGGCGGGGGTAGGAGATACGCAGTATTTT.

V is TRBV28 and J is TRBJ2-3; TRBD2 matches 8 bases. Trimming cost V 5 bases and J 3 bases; bases outside gene matches: 4. The CDR3 has 14 amino acids. Germline-derived CDR1 and CDR2 are MDHEN and SYDVKM. In DNA form, the CDR3 reads TGTGCCAGCAGTCTAGCGGGTACTACAGATACGCAGTATTTT. Translating gives CASSLAGTTDTQYF. Complete variable domain (other parts from reference TRBV28 and TRBJ2-3): DVKVTQSSRYLVKRTGEKVFLECVQDMDHENMFWYRQDPGLGLRLIYFSYDVKMKEKGDIPEGYSVSREKKERFSLILESASTNQTSMYLCASSLAGTTDTQYFGPGTRLTVL.

The V and J genes are TRBV6-1 and TRBJ2-1; D gene uncertain. The CDR3 sequence is 14 residues long. V lost 0 bases to trimming and J lost 6 bases, with 9 bases between them. CDR1 and CDR2 from the germline V gene are MNHNS and SASEGT. The DNA of the CDR3 is TGTGCCAGCAGTGAAGCGGGGAAGAGCAATGAGCAGTTCTTC. It codes for CASSEAGKSNEQFF.

This chain links TRBV19 with TRBJ2-5; 11 bases align to TRBD2. Germline CDR1 and CDR2: LNHDA and SQIVND (reference sequence). The CDR3 loop spans 17 amino acids. V shed 0 bases and J 1 base; nucleotides not matched to a gene: 4. CDR3 coding DNA: TGTGCCAGTAGTATAGATGTGACTAGCGGGACCCAAGAGACCCAGTACTTC. Protein: CASSIDVTSGTQETQYF.

The J gene is TRBJ1-2, the V gene TRBV30; 8 nucleotides agree with TRBD1. CDR3 size: 16 residues. Germline trimming cut 2 bases from V and 6 bases from J; bases unmatched to any gene: 14. Per germline, CDR1 GTSNPN and CDR2 SVGIG (reference sequence). The CDR3 nucleotides read TGTGCCTGGAGTACTCAGGGCAGGGGGCTTTCCGATGGCTACACCTTC. Translated, it gives CAWSTQGRGLSDGYTF.

The V call is TRBV18, the J call TRBJ2-7; maybe TRBD2 (5 bases). V was trimmed by 0 bases and J by 7 bases, leaving 10 bases between them. Looked up from germline, CDR1 is KGHSH and CDR2 is LQKENI. CDR3 length: 13 amino acids. The CDR3 DNA reads TGTGCCAGCTCACCACCGTTGAGACTAGAGCAGTACTTC. This translates into CASSPPLRLEQYF.

V usage is TRBV10-3 and J usage is TRBJ2-2, with D tentatively TRBD1 (7 bases). The CDR3 has 15 amino acids. The V end was cut by 6 bases, the J end by 6 bases, with 17 bases between. From germline, CDR1 is ENHRY and CDR2 SYGVKD. The CDR3: CAISGGTAYAGELFF. The CDR3 nucleotides are TGTGCCATCAGCGGAGGGACAGCTTATGCCGGGGAGCTGTTTTTT.

In its sample, this clone was seen a few times. The rearrangement joins TRBV10-1 to TRBJ1-2; D is unresolved. Germline lookup yields CDR1 WNHNN and CDR2 SYGVQD (reference sequence). CDR3 length: 13 residues. V was pared by 6 bases and J by 0 bases, with 8 bases between. The CDR3 reads CASSRSPNYGYTF. The CDR3 region has the DNA TGCGCCAGCAGCCGCTCTCCTAACTATGGCTACACCTTC.

The chain has TRBV18 and TRBJ1-2; a possible D gene is TRBD1 (6 bases). The CDR3 spans 13 residues. The germline V gene encodes CDR1 KGHSH and CDR2 LQKENI. V shed 3 bases and J shed 6 bases, with 11 bases lying between them. Here the CDR3 reads CASSPAGTHGYTF. The CDR3 DNA reads as TGTGCCAGCTCACCCGCCGGGACACATGGCTACACCTTC.

The chain carries TRBV9 and TRBJ2-1; 7 positions match TRBD2. Germline loops: CDR1 SGDLS, CDR2 YYNGEE. The CDR3 spans 17 residues. Trimming took 4 bases from V and 7 from J; bases not matched to a gene: 17. As DNA, the CDR3 is TGTGCCAGCAGCCCTAAGTTTCGGGGAGGGGTCGGGAATGAGCAGTTCTTC. Translated, it gives CASSPKFRGGVGNEQFF.

This clone has only one observation. Compared with germline, one end of the junction differs, possibly owing to a read error. The genes are TRBV5-1 and TRBJ1-1; D is unresolved. The CDR3 is 13 residues long. Germline V gives CDR1 SGHRS, CDR2 YFSETQ. CDR3 residues: CASSLVGNPEAFF. The CDR3 nucleotides are TGCGCCAGCAGCTTGGTAGGGAACCCTGAAGCTTTCTTT.

The chain uses TRBV6-1 and TRBJ2-3; D uncertain. The CDR3 length is 13 residues. The V end was cut by 6 bases, the J end by 0 bases, with 7 bases between. Germline V gene lookup returns CDR1 MNHNS and CDR2 SASEGT. CDR3 DNA sequence: TGTGCCAGCAGGATGACTAGCACAGATACGCAGTATTTT. Protein: CASRMTSTDTQYF.

Here the CDR3 reads CASSEAGAGVGQETQYF. DNA of the CDR3: TGTGCCAGCAGTGAAGCTGGAGCGGGGGTGGGGCAAGAGACCCAGTACTTC. V usage is TRBV6-1 and J usage is TRBJ2-5; TRBD2 agrees at 8 bases. J lost 2 bases, V lost 0 bases, and 8 bases had no gene match. Germline values: CDR1 MNHNS, CDR2 SASEGT. This CDR3 region has 17 residues.

The gene calls are TRBV19 and TRBJ2-3, with a possible D match to TRBD2 (7 bases). Germline-derived CDR1 and CDR2 are LNHDA and SQIVND (reference sequence). This CDR3 comprises 15 residues. The V end was cut by 4 bases, the J end by 2 bases, with 13 bases between. CDR3: CASSTRGAYTDTQYF. CDR3 bases: TGTGCCAGTAGTACACGGGGGGCATACACAGATACGCAGTATTTT.

The rearrangement joins TRBV5-1 to TRBJ1-2; no definite D call. CDR3 size: 14 residues. Germline-derived CDR1 and CDR2 are SGHRS and YFSETQ. Between the trimmed V and J ends, which lost 2 bases and 1 base, there was a span of 9 bases. The CDR3, as DNA: TGCGCCAGCAGCTTTGGCGGAGGTAACTATGGCTACACCTTC. It encodes CASSFGGGNYGYTF.